This T cell receptor beta chain stems from a study of blood T cell repertoires in COVID-19. Study overall: From the United States, Italy and Spain came samples of acute and convalescent COVID-19. T cells, B-cell-depleted T cells, or PBMCs provided the cDNA or gDNA that served as material.

Germline values: CDR1 SGHTA, CDR2 FQGTGA. V was pared by 4 bases and J by 9 bases, with 5 bases of the junction left unmatched. The CDR3 consists of 13 residues. Original data processing: Estimated nucleated cell counts came from reference gene primer amplification. This table comes from immunoSEQ multiplex PCR, and its TCRdb copy is limited to in-frame clones, with some not included. The V and J calls and clone size were taken over from that table, and D and trimming were inferred from the DNA. Of about 14,000 clones in the sample, around four fifths are singletons; the top ten hold roughly a tenth.

The clonotype comes from a man between 65 and 80 years old with acute or convalescent COVID-19. Sequenced sample: peripheral blood. The chain combines TRBV7-3 with TRBJ2-1; TRBD1 agrees at 8 bases. Written as DNA, the CDR3 is TGTGCCAGCAGCTCGGACAGGGTTGGTGAGCAGTTCTTC. This encodes CASSSDRVGEQFF.